This record covers a single TCR beta chain. Its antigen is as yet unknown. The data were obtained in a study of shared clonotypes between healthy human individuals. There are 14 residues in the CDR3. Per the germline V gene, CDR1 is SGHRS and CDR2 is YFSETQ. V dropped 0 bases and J dropped 2 bases, with 9 bases sitting between them. Study outcomes and limitations: Among non-shared clonotypes, generation probabilities were lower than among those shared by all four donors. Roughly 4.6% of naive CD4 clonotypes were common to a handful of donors.

Sequencing was at deep level. Authors' methods: Without quality scores, immunoSEQ junctional reads could not be filtered like full-length reads. Sequencing used immunoSEQ multiplex PCR; TCRdb keeps in-frame clones, though not all of them. The V and J calls and clone size are taken from that table; D and trimming were inferred from the DNA. The sample gives about 680,000 clones, about 80% of which show up once; 1.5% to 2% is in the top ten. The origin of this receptor is a woman younger than 45 in good health. The chain is built from TRBV5-1 and TRBJ2-7; D is uncertain. Sequenced input: memory CD4+ T cells sorted from blood. Subset noted: CD45RA-negative fraction. CDR3 residues: CASSLAGDAYEQYF. The CDR3 DNA sequence: TGCGCCAGCAGCTTGGCAGGAGATGCCTACGAGCAGTACTTC.